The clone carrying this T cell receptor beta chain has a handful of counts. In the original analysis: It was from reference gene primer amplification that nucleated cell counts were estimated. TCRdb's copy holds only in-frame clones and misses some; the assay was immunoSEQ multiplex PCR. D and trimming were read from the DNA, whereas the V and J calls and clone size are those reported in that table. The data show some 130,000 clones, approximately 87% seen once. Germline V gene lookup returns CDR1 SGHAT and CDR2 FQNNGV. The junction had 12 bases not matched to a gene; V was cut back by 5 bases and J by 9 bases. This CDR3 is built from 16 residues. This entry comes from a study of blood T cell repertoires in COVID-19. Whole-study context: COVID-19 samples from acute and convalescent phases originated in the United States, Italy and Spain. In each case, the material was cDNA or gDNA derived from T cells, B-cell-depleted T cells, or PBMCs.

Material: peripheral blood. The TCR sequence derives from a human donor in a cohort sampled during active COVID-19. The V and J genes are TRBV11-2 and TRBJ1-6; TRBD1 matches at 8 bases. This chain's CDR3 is CASSPTPGQGASPLHF. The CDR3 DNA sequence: TGTGCCAGCAGCCCAACCCCTGGACAGGGCGCTTCACCCCTCCACTTT.